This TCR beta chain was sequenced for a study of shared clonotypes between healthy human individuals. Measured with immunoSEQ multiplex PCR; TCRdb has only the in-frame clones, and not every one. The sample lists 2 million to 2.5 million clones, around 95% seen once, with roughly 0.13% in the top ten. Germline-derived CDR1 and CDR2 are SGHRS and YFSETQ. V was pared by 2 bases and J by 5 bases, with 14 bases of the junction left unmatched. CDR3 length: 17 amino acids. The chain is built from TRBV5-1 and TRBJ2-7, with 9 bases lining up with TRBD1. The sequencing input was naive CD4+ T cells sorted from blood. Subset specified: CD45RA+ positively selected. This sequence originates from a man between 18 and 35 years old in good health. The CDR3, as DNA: TGCGCCAGCAGCTTAGACAGGGGGAGCTCTTCCGCCCACGAGCAGTACTTC. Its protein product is CASSLDRGSSSAHEQYF.